Below, 9 T cell receptor beta chains from the same sample are listed, as sequenced in a study of graft-versus-host responses after intestinal transplantation. Sequenced by immunoSEQ multiplex PCR; TCRdb stores in-frame clones only, minus some. In the table there are over 100,000 clones, 85% to 95% of which are singletons. The antigens these receptors bind are not known. The sequences come from unstimulated CD8+ T cells sorted from spleen or lymph node cells, collected before transplant. These receptors were obtained from a human donor who was the organ donor for an intestinal transplant.

The chain couples TRBV5-1 to TRBJ2-3; TRBD2 matches 9 bases. This CDR3 comprises 14 residues. Germline V CDR1 and CDR2: SGHRS, YFSETQ. V gave up 6 bases and J gave up 2 bases; unmatched junction bases: 4. CDR3 nucleotide sequence: TGCGCCAGCACACAGCGGGAGGCCACAGATACGCAGTATTTT. This sequence encodes CASTQREATDTQYF. The full variable domain, rest sourced from reference TRBV5-1 and TRBJ2-3, is KAGVTQTPRYLIKTRGQQVTLSCSPISGHRSVSWYQQTPGQGLQFLFEYFSETQRNKGNFPGRFSGRQFSNSRSEMNVSTLELGDSALYLCASTQREATDTQYFGPGTRLTVL.

This sequence joins TRBV27 and TRBJ2-5; 9 positions match TRBD1. The CDR3 has 14 residues. The germline V gene has CDR1 MNHEY and CDR2 SMNVEV (reference sequence). The J segment lost 5 bases and the V segment lost 5 bases, leaving 6 bases of the junction unmatched. This chain's CDR3 is CASSENRGRETQYF. The CDR3 DNA sequence: TGTGCCAGCAGTGAGAACAGGGGGCGGGAGACCCAGTACTTC.

The V call is TRBV4-3, the J call TRBJ2-7; 10 bases line up with TRBD1. Germline values: CDR1 LGHNA, CDR2 YSLEER. The CDR3 length is 15 residues. Trimming cost V 1 base and J 4 bases; bases outside gene matches: 4. The DNA of the CDR3 is TGCGCCAGCAGCCAAGTCCCGGGACAGGGGTACGAGCAGTACTTC. It codes for CASSQVPGQGYEQYF.

This chain connects TRBV27 to TRBJ2-1; weak D call: TRBD2 (6 bases). There are 14 residues in the CDR3. Germline loops: CDR1 MNHEY, CDR2 SMNVEV (reference sequence). Trimming took off 7 bases at V and 0 bases at J, with 10 bases between the two ends. DNA for the CDR3: TGTGCCAGCACCTACGGGGGCTCCTACAATGAGCAGTTCTTC. Translating it yields CASTYGGSYNEQFF.

The genes are TRBV5-4 and TRBJ1-4; D is possibly TRBD1 (6 bases). The CDR3 extends over 14 amino acids. Germline V lookup: CDR1 SGHNT, CDR2 YYREEE (reference sequence). V was shortened by 2 bases and J by 8 bases, with 13 bases between the two germline ends. CDR3 loop: CASSLGGGGEKLFF. CDR3 in DNA: TGTGCCAGCAGCTTAGGAGGGGGTGGGGAAAAACTGTTTTTT. Full variable domain (missing parts from reference TRBV5-4 and TRBJ1-4): ETGVTQSPTHLIKTRGQQVTLRCSSQSGHNTVSWYQQALGQGPQFIFQYYREEENGRGNFPPRFSGLQFPNYSSELNVNALELDDSALYLCASSLGGGGEKLFFGSGTQLSVL.

This chain connects TRBV6-9 to TRBJ1-5; D unclear. Germline lookup yields CDR1 MNHGY and CDR2 SVAAGI. The CDR3 spans 17 residues. The ends were cut back, 1 base at V and 2 bases at J, with 15 bases in the middle. The CDR3 region is CASSYCGPRYGNQPQHF. CDR3 sequence (DNA): TGTGCCAGCAGTTATTGCGGCCCGAGGTATGGCAATCAGCCCCAGCATTTT.

This rearrangement joins TRBV27 to TRBJ2-3; TRBD1 matches at 8 bases. After removal of 3 bases from V and 3 bases from J, the junction contained 2 bases not matched to a gene. CDR1 is MNHEY and CDR2 is SMNVEV in the germline V gene (reference sequence). The length of the CDR3 is 14 residues. The CDR3 is CASSLYRGTDTQYF. CDR3 bases: TGTGCCAGCAGTTTGTACAGGGGGACAGATACGCAGTATTTT.

The CDR3 protein is CASSSTSTEQFF. The CDR3 DNA reads as TGTGCCAGCAGCTCTACTAGTACTGAGCAGTTCTTC. The chain is built from TRBV7-2 and TRBJ2-1; D perhaps matches TRBD2 (5 bases). CDR1 is SGHTA, CDR2 FQGNSA, per germline. The germline V and J ends were trimmed by 4 bases and 9 bases, with 10 bases remaining between them. The CDR3 sequence is 12 residues long.

The chain recombines TRBV9 with TRBJ2-2, with D hard to call. Germline V CDR1 and CDR2: SGDLS, YYNGEE. The CDR3 has 16 amino acids. Trimming stripped 4 bases from V and 1 base from J, with 14 bases between. For the CDR3, the DNA is TGTGCCAGCAGCTCACAAAGGAGCCAGAACACCGGGGAGCTGTTTTTT. This translates into CASSSQRSQNTGELFF. Using reference TRBV9 and TRBJ2-2 for the parts outside the CDR3, the full variable domain is DSGVTQTPKHLITATGQRVTLRCSPRSGDLSVYWYQQSLDQGLQFLIQYYNGEERAKGNILERFSAQQFPDLHSELNLSSLELGDSALYFCASSSQRSQNTGELFFGEGSRLTVL.